The TCR beta chain described here comes from a study of CD8+ T cells in alopecia areata. cDNA prepared by RNA extraction and subsequent reverse transcription served as the template for sequencing. Libraries were prepared by immunoSEQ multiplex PCR; TCRdb keeps only in-frame clonotypes and omits some of them. The sample lists about 20,000 clones, roughly 60% occurring once. For a few of the biomarker-study patients, the CD4+ cells were further sorted so as to obtain CD25+CD127- cells. Alopecia areata patients gave lesional scalp punch biopsies and peripheral blood samples. Germline CDR1 is SGHRS and CDR2 is YFSETQ. CDR3 length: 14 residues. Trimming left V 4 bases short and J 1 base short, with 11 bases between.

The sequenced sample consisted of CD4+ Tregs sorted from blood. This TCR came from a human donor with alopecia areata. The rearrangement uses TRBV5-1 and TRBJ1-1, with D unclear. CDR3 coding DNA: TGCGCCAGCAGCACGGGAGGCCCGAACACTGAAGCTTTCTTT. This codes for CASSTGGPNTEAFF.